These 21 T cell receptor beta chains share one sample of origin, sequenced in a study of cytomegalovirus exposure and HLA in healthy donors. Primers: 60 Vbeta forward and 13 Jbeta reverse. Data came from immunoSEQ multiplex PCR; TCRdb stores just in-frame clones and leaves some out. The sample contains 130,000 to 150,000 clones, roughly 78% of which appear only once. The sequenced sample consisted of PBMCs. These receptor sequences come from a man younger than 40 in good health and CMV-seronegative.

This chain uses TRBV15 with TRBJ1-5, with D possibly matching TRBD1 (5 bases). Germline V CDR1 and CDR2: LNHNV, YYDKDF (reference sequence). CDR3 length: 14 residues. V was pared by 4 bases and J by 6 bases, with 13 bases between. CDR3 sequence (DNA): TGTGCCACCAGCAACCGACAGACCGGTCAGCCCCAGCATTTT. This translates into CATSNRQTGQPQHF. The entire variable domain, with the rest obtained from reference TRBV15 and TRBJ1-5, is as follows: DAMVIQNPRYQVTQFGKPVTLSCSQTLNHNVMYWYQQKSSQAPKLLFHYYDKDFNNEADTPDNFQSRRPNTSFCFLDIRSPGLGDTAMYLCATSNRQTGQPQHFGDGTRLSIL.

This chain uses TRBV20-1 with TRBJ2-1, with D hard to call. With 0 bases removed from V and 10 bases from J, the gap between germline ends came to 7 bases. This CDR3 has 11 amino acids. Germline assignment: CDR1 DFQATT and CDR2 SNEGSKA (reference sequence). CDR3 nucleotide sequence: TGCAGTGCTAGAGATCTGTCGGAGCAGTTCTTC. Amino acid sequence: CSARDLSEQFF.

As regards this clone: A read error may account for a junction end that differs from germline. The genes are TRBV5-1 and TRBJ2-7; 10 nucleotides align to TRBD1. CDR3 length: 13 residues. Germline CDR1 reads SGHRS; CDR2 reads YFSETQ. The CDR3 DNA reads as TGCGCCAGCAGCTATTCGGGACAGGGGCCTTTCGACTTC. Protein product: CASSYSGQGPFDF.

This clone was observed once. The rearrangement links TRBV19 to TRBJ1-1, with TRBD1 matching 7 bases. Germline CDR1 LNHDA, CDR2 SQIVND (reference sequence). This CDR3 comprises 16 residues. Trimming removed 7 bases from V and 1 base from J; junction bases left unmatched: 12. The CDR3 loop reads CASTKSEQGRNTEAFF. CDR3 bases: TGTGCCAGTACCAAATCCGAACAGGGGAGGAACACTGAAGCTTTCTTT.

The rearrangement joins TRBV15 to TRBJ1-3, with D tentatively TRBD1 (6 bases). This CDR3 has 15 residues. Germline-derived CDR1 and CDR2 are LNHNV and YYDKDF (reference sequence). V was pared by 0 bases and J by 3 bases, with 9 bases between. Here the CDR3 reads CATSRDQGSGNTIYF. CDR3 nucleotide sequence: TGTGCCACCAGCAGAGATCAGGGGAGTGGAAACACCATATATTTT.

The rearrangement uses TRBV5-4 and TRBJ2-3, with TRBD2 matching over 12 bases. Germline CDR1 reads SGHNT; CDR2 reads YYREEE (reference sequence). The CDR3 consists of 18 residues. Losses at the gene ends were 4 bases for V and 0 bases for J; bases not matched to a gene: 9. CDR3 protein: CASSGTSGLRASTDTQYF. The CDR3 bases are TGTGCCAGCAGCGGGACTAGCGGGCTAAGGGCTAGCACAGATACGCAGTATTTT.

This clone showed up just a few times. The chain uses TRBV6-5 and TRBJ1-1; 9 positions agree with TRBD1. The length of the CDR3 is 15 residues. CDR1 is MNHEY and CDR2 is SVGAGI in the germline V gene. V lost 0 bases and J lost 3; bases outside the gene matches: 2. The CDR3 spells CASSYSDRGDTEAFF. In DNA, the CDR3 is TGTGCCAGCAGTTACTCCGACAGGGGGGACACTGAAGCTTTCTTT.

The count of this clone is one. The gene calls are TRBV5-1 and TRBJ1-4, with 11 bases lining up with TRBD1. This CDR3 contains 16 residues. Germline V gene data show CDR1 as SGHRS and CDR2 as YFSETQ. The V and J ends lost 4 bases and 0 bases, in that order; junction bases with no gene match: 2. CDR3 coding DNA: TGCGCCAGCAGCGCGGGACAGGGGGCAACTAATGAAAAACTGTTTTTT. Its translation is CASSAGQGATNEKLFF.

The chain combines TRBV4-1 with TRBJ2-5; 8 nucleotides line up with TRBD2. With V trimmed by 3 bases and J by 1 base, 10 bases remained unmatched. The CDR3 length is 17 residues. Germline loops: CDR1 MGHRA, CDR2 YSYEKL. The CDR3, as DNA: TGCGCCAGCAGCCAGGGATATTTGAGCGGGGGCCAAGAGACCCAGTACTTC. Translated, it gives CASSQGYLSGGQETQYF.

The V and J genes are TRBV5-1 and TRBJ2-2; possible D gene TRBD1, 6 bases. The ends were cut back, 0 bases at V and 3 bases at J, with 12 bases in the middle. The germline V gene has CDR1 SGHRS and CDR2 YFSETQ. The CDR3 has 16 amino acids. The CDR3 region is CASSLEAGVDTGELFF. The CDR3 DNA reads TGCGCCAGCAGCTTGGAGGCAGGGGTGGACACCGGGGAGCTGTTTTTT.

Of note for this clone: A read error may produce the germline difference seen at one junction end. The rearrangement links TRBV27 to TRBJ1-3, with TRBD1 matching over 9 bases. Germline CDR1 MNHEY, CDR2 SMNVEV (reference sequence). The CDR3 runs 18 residues. The CDR3 loop is CASSVSQGAILSGNTIYF. CDR3 nucleotide sequence: TGTGCCAGCAGTGTATCACAGGGGGCAATTCTTTCTGGAAACACCATATATTTT.

This clone was seen a few times. The J gene is TRBJ1-1, the V gene TRBV30; D is unresolved. Trimming took off 0 bases at V and 3 bases at J, with 8 bases between the two ends. Per germline, CDR1 GTSNPN and CDR2 SVGIG (reference sequence). The CDR3 is made up of 13 amino acids. The chain's CDR3 is CAWSVLTYTEAFF. The CDR3 bases are TGTGCCTGGAGTGTACTAACCTACACTGAAGCTTTCTTT.

This clone was counted only a few times. The rearrangement uses TRBV5-1 and TRBJ1-1; weak D call: TRBD1 (6 bases). Trimming pared 2 bases from V and 3 bases from J, leaving 14 bases between. Germline V CDR1 and CDR2: SGHRS, YFSETQ. The CDR3 is 15 amino acids. The CDR3 coding sequence is TGCGCCAGCAGCTTTGGGGGCAGTCGGGACACTGAAGCTTTCTTT. It specifies CASSFGGSRDTEAFF.

The V gene is TRBV7-9, the J gene TRBJ2-5, with D possibly TRBD2 on 7 matching bases. V dropped 5 bases and J dropped 1 base, with 20 bases sitting between them. The germline V gene has CDR1 SEHNR and CDR2 FQNEAQ (reference sequence). This CDR3 is built from 17 residues. The CDR3 here is CASSPLGGQGSQETQYF. DNA for the CDR3: TGTGCCAGCAGCCCACTGGGAGGGCAGGGGTCCCAAGAGACCCAGTACTTC. The full variable domain, in which reference TRBV7-9 and TRBJ2-5 provide the parts outside the CDR3, is DTGVSQNPRHKITKRGQNVTFRCDPISEHNRLYWYRQTLGQGPEFLTYFQNEAQLEKSRLLSDRFSAERPKGSFSTLEIQRTEQGDSAMYLCASSPLGGQGSQETQYFGPGTRLLVL.

This clone was seen a few times. This chain links TRBV19 with TRBJ2-7; 7 bases align to TRBD1. Trimming removed 0 bases from V and 3 bases from J; junction bases left unmatched: 11. This CDR3 region has 17 residues. Germline CDR1 LNHDA, CDR2 SQIVND (reference sequence). The CDR3: CASSIDSRRDRFYEQYF. CDR3 in DNA: TGTGCCAGTAGTATAGATTCCCGCCGGGACAGATTCTACGAGCAGTACTTC. The full variable domain, completed using reference TRBV19 and TRBJ2-7, is DGGITQSPKYLFRKEGQNVTLSCEQNLNHDAMYWYRQDPGQGLRLIYYSQIVNDFQKGDIAEGYSVSREKKESFPLTVTSAQKNPTAFYLCASSIDSRRDRFYEQYFGPGTRLTVT.

The chain couples TRBV18 to TRBJ2-7, with 9 bases aligning to TRBD1. CDR1 is KGHSH, CDR2 LQKENI, per germline. V dropped 0 bases and J dropped 8; count of bases not matched to a gene: 2. The CDR3 extends over 13 amino acids. The CDR3 protein is CASSPPGQGKQYF. CDR3 coding DNA: TGTGCCAGCTCACCACCGGGACAGGGAAAGCAGTACTTC.

The CDR3 spells CASSPRTGRNTGELFF. In nucleotides, the CDR3 is TGTGCCAGCAGTCCTAGGACAGGGAGGAACACCGGGGAGCTGTTTTTT. The chain uses TRBV28 and TRBJ2-2; 8 bases align to TRBD1. The V gene end was trimmed by 5 bases and the J gene end by 1 base; junction bases not matched to a gene: 6. Germline values: CDR1 MDHEN, CDR2 SYDVKM. The CDR3 runs to 16 residues.

The rearrangement uses TRBV9 and TRBJ2-7, with D perhaps matching TRBD1 or TRBD2 (6 bases each). The CDR3 has 16 amino acids. The V end lost 4 bases, the J end lost 1 base, and 18 bases lay between the germline ends. Germline loops: CDR1 SGDLS, CDR2 YYNGEE. The CDR3 DNA follows: TGTGCCAGCAGCCTAGGGGGGCAGGGGATATCCTACGAGCAGTACTTC. Its translation: CASSLGGQGISYEQYF.

This chain connects TRBV28 to TRBJ2-2; TRBD1 agrees at 7 bases. The CDR3 totals 15 residues. Losses at the gene ends were 6 bases for V and 1 base for J; bases not matched to a gene: 5. The V gene's germline CDR1 is MDHEN and CDR2 SYDVKM. The CDR3 sequence is CASRAGTVNTGELFF. The CDR3 DNA follows: TGTGCCAGCAGGGCCGGGACAGTGAACACCGGGGAGCTGTTTTTT.

J is TRBJ2-5 and V is TRBV4-2, with unresolved D. The J call is doubtful: the DNA matches TRBJ2-7 better. CDR1 is LGHNA and CDR2 is YNFKEQ in the germline V gene. This CDR3 is 16 amino acids long. As DNA, the CDR3 is TGTGCCAGCAGCCCTGCGTCGGGTCCCAGCTCCTACGAGCAGTACTTC. Protein product: CASSPASGPSSYEQYF.

This clone was detected a few times. This sequence joins TRBV7-9 and TRBJ1-1; TRBD1 might be the D (6 bases). Trimming pared 1 base from V and 1 base from J, leaving 10 bases between. The CDR3 has 15 residues. Per germline, CDR1 SEHNR and CDR2 FQNEAQ (reference sequence). The DNA for the CDR3 is TGTGCCAGCAGCTTAGTGCGGGGGGCGAACACTGAAGCTTTCTTT. This encodes CASSLVRGANTEAFF.